This T cell receptor (beta chain) was profiled in a study of cytotoxic CD8 clonotypes in ibrutinib-treated CLL. Study information: Response specimens were obtained following a median treatment duration of around 12 months, with a range of 6 to 36. Among the samples, the mean was about 250,000 productive templates and some 100,000 productive rearrangements.

The assay was immunoSEQ multiplex PCR, and TCRdb's table has in-frame clones only and misses some. The sample has about 200,000 clones, over 60% seen once. About 2 micrograms of genomic DNA, which was extracted from cryopreserved PBMCs, served as the material used for the TCR beta libraries. Findings of the study overall: Once treatment began, public clonotypes, which were uncommon, contracted or stayed stable.

In the case of this clone: The antigen remains unidentified.

This TCR was sampled from a human donor with chronic lymphocytic leukemia. The source was PBMCs, collected after 24 months of ibrutinib treatment.

The CDR3 protein is CASSLVSGTSGSHEQYF. Written as DNA, the CDR3 is TGTGCCAGCAGCTTAGTCTCGGGGACTAGCGGGAGCCACGAGCAGTACTTC. V is TRBV7-2 and J is TRBJ2-7; 14 nucleotides agree with TRBD2. There are 17 residues in the CDR3. V was clipped by 1 base and J by 5 bases; unmatched bases: 7. CDR1 is SGHTA, CDR2 FQGNSA, per germline.